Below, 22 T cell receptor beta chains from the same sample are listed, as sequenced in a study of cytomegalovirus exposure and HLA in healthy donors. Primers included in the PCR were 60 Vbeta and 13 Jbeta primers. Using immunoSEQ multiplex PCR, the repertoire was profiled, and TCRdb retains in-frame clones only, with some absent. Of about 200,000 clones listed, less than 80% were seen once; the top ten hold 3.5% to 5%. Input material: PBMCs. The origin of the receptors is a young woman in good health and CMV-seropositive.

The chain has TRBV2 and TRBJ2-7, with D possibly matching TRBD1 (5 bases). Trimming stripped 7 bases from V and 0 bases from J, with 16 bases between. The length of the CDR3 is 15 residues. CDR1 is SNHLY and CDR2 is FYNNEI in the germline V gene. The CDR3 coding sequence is TGTGCCAGCAAAATGACAGAGGTTAGCTCCTACGAGCAGTACTTC. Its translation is CASKMTEVSSYEQYF.

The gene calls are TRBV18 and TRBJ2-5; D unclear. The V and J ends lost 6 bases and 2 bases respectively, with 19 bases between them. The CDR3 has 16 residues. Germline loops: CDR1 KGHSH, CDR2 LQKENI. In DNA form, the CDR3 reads TGTGCCAGCTCCCAGCAAGCCAGCACGACTCAAGAGACCCAGTACTTC. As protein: CASSQQASTTQETQYF.

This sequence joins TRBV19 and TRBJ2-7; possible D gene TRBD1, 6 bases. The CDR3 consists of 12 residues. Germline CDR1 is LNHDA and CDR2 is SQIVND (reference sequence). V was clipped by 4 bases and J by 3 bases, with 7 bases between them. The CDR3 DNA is TGTGCCAGTAGTACGGACAGCTACGAGCAGTACTTC. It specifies CASSTDSYEQYF.

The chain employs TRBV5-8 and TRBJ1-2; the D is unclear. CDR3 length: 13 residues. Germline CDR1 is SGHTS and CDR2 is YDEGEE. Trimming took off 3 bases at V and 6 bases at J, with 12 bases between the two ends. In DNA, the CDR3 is TGTGCCAGCAGCTCGGGAGGGTGGAATGGCTACACCTTC. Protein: CASSSGGWNGYTF.

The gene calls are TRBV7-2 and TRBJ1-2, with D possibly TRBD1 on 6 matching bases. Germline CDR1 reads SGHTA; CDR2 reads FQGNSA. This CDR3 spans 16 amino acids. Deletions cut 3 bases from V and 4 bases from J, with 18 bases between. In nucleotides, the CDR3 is TGTGCCAGCAGCTTTCTCCGAACAGGGAACGGCTATGGCTACACCTTC. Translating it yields CASSFLRTGNGYGYTF. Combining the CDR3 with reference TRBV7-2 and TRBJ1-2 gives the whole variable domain GAGVSQSPSNKVTEKGKDVELRCDPISGHTALYWYRQSLGQGLEFLIYFQGNSAPDKSGLPSDRFSAERTGGSVSTLTIQRTQQEDSAVYLCASSFLRTGNGYGYTFGSGTRLTVV.

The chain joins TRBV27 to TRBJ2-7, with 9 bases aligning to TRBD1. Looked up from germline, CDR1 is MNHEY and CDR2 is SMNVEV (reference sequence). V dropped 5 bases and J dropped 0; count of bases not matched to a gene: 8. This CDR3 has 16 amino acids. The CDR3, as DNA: TGTGCCAGCAGTACCCTGGACAGGGGAATCTCCTACGAGCAGTACTTC. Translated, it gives CASSTLDRGISYEQYF.

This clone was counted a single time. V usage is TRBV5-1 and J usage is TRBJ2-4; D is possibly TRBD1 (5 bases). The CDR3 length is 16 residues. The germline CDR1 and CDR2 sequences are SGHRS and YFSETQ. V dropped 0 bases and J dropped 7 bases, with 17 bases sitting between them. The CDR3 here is CASSLVAGSPPNIQYF. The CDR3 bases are TGCGCCAGCAGCTTGGTGGCAGGGTCACCGCCTAACATTCAGTACTTC.

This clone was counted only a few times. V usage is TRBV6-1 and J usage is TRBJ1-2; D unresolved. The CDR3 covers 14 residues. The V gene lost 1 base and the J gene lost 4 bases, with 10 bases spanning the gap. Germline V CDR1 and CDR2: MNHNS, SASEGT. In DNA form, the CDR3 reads TGTGCCAGCAGTGAAGGGCTGACACTCTATGGCTACACCTTC. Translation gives CASSEGLTLYGYTF.

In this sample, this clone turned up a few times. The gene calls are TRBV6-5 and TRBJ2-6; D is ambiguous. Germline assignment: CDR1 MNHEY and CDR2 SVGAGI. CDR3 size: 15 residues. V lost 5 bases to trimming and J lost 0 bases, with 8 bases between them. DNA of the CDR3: TGTGCCAGCAGTCCCCGGGTCTCTGGGGCCAACGTCCTGACTTTC. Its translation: CASSPRVSGANVLTF.

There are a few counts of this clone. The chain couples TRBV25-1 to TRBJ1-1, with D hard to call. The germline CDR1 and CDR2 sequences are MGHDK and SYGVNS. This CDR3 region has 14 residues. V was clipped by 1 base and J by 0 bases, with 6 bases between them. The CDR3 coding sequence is TGTGCCAGCAGTGAATTTAGCCTGAACACTGAAGCTTTCTTT. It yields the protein CASSEFSLNTEAFF.

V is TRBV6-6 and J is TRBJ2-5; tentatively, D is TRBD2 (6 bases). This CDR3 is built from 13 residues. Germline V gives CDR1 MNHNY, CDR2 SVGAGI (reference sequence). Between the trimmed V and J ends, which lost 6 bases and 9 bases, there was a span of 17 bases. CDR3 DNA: TGTGCCAGCAGCTCCTGGCGGGATGGGGCCCAGTACTTC. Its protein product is CASSSWRDGAQYF.

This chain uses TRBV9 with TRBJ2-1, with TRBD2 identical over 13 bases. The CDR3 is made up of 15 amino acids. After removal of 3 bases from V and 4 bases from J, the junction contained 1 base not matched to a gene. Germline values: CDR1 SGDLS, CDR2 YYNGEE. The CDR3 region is CASSGTSGGYNEQFF. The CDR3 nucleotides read TGTGCCAGCAGCGGGACTAGCGGGGGTTACAATGAGCAGTTCTTC.

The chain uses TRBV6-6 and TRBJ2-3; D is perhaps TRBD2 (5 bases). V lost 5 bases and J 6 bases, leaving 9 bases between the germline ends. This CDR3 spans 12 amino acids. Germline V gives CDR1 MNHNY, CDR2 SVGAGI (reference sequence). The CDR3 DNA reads TGTGCCAGCAGTCCCTCGGGGGATACGCAGTATTTT. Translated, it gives CASSPSGDTQYF.

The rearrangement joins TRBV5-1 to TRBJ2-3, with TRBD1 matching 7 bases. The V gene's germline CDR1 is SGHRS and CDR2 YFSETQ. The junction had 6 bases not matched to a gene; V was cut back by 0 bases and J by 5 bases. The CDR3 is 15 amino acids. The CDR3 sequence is CASSLGQGSLDTQYF. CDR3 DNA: TGCGCCAGCAGCTTGGGACAGGGATCGTTAGATACGCAGTATTTT.

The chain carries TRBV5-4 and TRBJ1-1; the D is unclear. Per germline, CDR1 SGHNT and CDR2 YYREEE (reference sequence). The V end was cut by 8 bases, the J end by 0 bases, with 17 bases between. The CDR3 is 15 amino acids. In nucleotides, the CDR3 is TGTGCCAGTCAGGTCCTATACGGCATGAACACTGAAGCTTTCTTT. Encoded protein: CASQVLYGMNTEAFF.

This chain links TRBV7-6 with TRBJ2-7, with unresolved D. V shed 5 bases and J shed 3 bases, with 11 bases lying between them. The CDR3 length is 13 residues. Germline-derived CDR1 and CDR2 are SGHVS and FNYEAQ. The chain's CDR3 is CASSPGRHYEQYF. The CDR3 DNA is TGTGCCAGCAGCCCCGGCAGGCACTACGAGCAGTACTTC.

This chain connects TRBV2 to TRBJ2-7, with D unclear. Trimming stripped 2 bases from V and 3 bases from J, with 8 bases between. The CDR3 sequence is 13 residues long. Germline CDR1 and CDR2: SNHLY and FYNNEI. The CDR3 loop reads CASSEYGGYEQYF. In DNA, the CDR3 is TGTGCCAGCAGTGAATACGGCGGCTACGAGCAGTACTTC.

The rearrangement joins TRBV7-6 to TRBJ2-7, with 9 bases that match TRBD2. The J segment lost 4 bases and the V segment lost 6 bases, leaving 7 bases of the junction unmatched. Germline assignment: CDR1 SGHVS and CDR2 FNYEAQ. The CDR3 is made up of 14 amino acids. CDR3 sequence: CASSPTSGPYEQYF. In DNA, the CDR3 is TGTGCCAGCAGTCCGACTAGCGGACCTTACGAGCAGTACTTC.

The CDR3 is CAISLKDREGRAFF. CDR3 nucleotides: TGTGCCATCAGCCTAAAGGACAGGGAGGGACGAGCTTTCTTT. The chain carries TRBV10-3 and TRBJ1-1; 8 bases align to TRBD1. Germline loops: CDR1 ENHRY, CDR2 SYGVKD. The CDR3 extends over 14 amino acids. With V trimmed by 6 bases and J by 10 bases, 13 bases remained unmatched.

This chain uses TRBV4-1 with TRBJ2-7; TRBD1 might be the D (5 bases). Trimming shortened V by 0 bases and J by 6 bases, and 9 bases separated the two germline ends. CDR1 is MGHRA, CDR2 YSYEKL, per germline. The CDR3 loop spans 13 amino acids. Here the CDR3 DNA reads TGCGCCAGCAGCCAAGAGATTGACAGCGAGCAGTACTTC. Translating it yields CASSQEIDSEQYF.

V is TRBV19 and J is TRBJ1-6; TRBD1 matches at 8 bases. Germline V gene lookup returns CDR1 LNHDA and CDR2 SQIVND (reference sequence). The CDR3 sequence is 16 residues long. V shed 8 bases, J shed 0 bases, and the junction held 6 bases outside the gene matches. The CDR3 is CASRDRGISYNSPLHF. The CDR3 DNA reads TGTGCCAGTCGAGACAGGGGTATCTCCTATAATTCACCCCTCCACTTT.

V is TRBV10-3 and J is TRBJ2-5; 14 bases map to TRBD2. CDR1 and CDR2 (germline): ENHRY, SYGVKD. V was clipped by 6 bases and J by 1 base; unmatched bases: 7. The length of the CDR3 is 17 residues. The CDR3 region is CAIRPGLAGGIQETQYF. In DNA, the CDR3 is TGTGCCATCAGACCCGGACTAGCGGGAGGTATCCAAGAGACCCAGTACTTC.